This paragraph covers one T cell receptor (beta chain) sequence. V lost 3 bases, J lost 8 bases, and 5 bases lay in between. In germline, CDR1 is SGHTA, CDR2 FQGNSA. The CDR3 consists of 11 residues. Via MiXCR, TCRdb re-called the 5' RACE reads, giving one row per CDR3 protein. The sample has hundreds of thousands of distinct CDR3 sequences, roughly 9.4% seen once. These data belong to a study of T cells after yellow fever vaccination. Specimen: PBMCs, collected on the day of the first yellow fever vaccination. The sequence came from a man younger than 35 who received the YFV17D yellow fever vaccine. The genes are TRBV7-2 and TRBJ2-1; D gene uncertain. CDR3 amino acids: CASSFLDEQFF. For the CDR3, the DNA is TGTGCCAGCAGCTTCTTGGATGAGCAGTTCTTC.